This section outlines one T cell receptor beta chain sequence together with its context. This sample was included in a study of blood T cell repertoires in COVID-19. The CDR3 totals 16 residues. CDR1 is LNHDA, CDR2 SQIVND, per germline (reference sequence). The ends were cut back, 3 bases at V and 5 bases at J, with 17 bases in the middle. The repertoire was sequenced with immunoSEQ multiplex PCR; TCRdb's copy has only in-frame clones and lacks some. The sample consists of around 250,000 clones, around 87% of them appearing once. Study members were between about 18 and 95 years old and lived in about two dozen US regions. Two negative PCRs, clearance, or symptom resolution were required of recovered Cohort 3 donors.

The chain combines TRBV19 with TRBJ1-3; TRBD1 might be the D (5 bases). The sample consisted of PBMCs or T cells enriched from blood (not recorded which). The receptor was isolated from a woman aged 45 to 65 who had recovered from COVID-19. The CDR3 bases are TGTGCCAGTAGTATGATGGGGCGCCTGGTCAGAAACACCATATATTTT. Translation: CASSMMGRLVRNTIYF. The full variable domain, rest sourced from reference TRBV19 and TRBJ1-3, is DGGITQSPKYLFRKEGQNVTLSCEQNLNHDAMYWYRQDPGQGLRLIYYSQIVNDFQKGDIAEGYSVSREKKESFPLTVTSAQKNPTAFYLCASSMMGRLVRNTIYFGEGSWLTVV.